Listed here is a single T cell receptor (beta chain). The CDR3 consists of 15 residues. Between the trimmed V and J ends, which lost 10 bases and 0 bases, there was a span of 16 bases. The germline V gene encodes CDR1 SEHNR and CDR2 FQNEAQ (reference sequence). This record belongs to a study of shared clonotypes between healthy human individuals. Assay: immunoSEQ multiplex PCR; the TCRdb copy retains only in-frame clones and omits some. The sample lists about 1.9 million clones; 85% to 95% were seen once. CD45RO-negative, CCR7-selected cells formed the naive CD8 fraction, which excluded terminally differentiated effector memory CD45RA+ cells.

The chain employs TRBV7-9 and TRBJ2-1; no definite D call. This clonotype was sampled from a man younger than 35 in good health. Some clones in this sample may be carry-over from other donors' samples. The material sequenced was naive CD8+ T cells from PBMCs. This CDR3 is CATTGTARSYNEQFF. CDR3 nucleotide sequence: TGTGCCACCACGGGTACTGCCCGCTCCTACAATGAGCAGTTCTTC.